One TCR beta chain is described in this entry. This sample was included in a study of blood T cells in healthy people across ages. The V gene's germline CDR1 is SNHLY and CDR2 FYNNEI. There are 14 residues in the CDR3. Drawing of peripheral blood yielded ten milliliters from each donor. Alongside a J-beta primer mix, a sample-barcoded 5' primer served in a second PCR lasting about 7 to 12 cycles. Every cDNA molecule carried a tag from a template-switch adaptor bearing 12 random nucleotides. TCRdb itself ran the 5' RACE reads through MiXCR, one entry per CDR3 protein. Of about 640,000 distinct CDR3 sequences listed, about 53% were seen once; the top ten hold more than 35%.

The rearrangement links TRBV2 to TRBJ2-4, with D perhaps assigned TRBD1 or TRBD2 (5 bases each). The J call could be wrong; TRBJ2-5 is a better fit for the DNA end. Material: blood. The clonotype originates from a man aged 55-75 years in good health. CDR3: CASTPGRSKGTQYF. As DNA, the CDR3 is TGTGCCAGCACCCCGGGACGCTCTAAGGGGACCCAGTACTTC.